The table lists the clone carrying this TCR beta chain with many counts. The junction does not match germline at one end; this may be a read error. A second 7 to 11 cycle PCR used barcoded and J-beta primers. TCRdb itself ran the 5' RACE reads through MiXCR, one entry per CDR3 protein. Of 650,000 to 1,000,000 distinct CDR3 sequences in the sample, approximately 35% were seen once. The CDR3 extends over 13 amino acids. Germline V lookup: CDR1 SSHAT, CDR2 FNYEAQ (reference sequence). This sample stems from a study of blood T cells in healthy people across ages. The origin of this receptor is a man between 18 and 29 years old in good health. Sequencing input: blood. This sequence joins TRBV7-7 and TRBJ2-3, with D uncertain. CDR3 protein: CASSLAELDTQYF. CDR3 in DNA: TGTGCTAGCAGCTTAGCAGAGCTGGATACGCAGTATTTT.